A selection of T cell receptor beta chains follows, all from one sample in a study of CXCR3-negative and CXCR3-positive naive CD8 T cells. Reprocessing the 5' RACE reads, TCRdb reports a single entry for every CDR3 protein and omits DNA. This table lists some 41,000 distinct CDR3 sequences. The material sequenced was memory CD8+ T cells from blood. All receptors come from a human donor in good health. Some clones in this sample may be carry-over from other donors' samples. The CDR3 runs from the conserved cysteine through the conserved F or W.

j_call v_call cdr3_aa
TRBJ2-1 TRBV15 CATSRGTYNEQFF
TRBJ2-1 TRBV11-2 CASVRVPAYNEQFF
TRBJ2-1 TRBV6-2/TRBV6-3 CASRSGGTYNEQFF
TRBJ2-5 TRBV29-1 CSADTGGGETQYF
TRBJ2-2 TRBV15 CATSRGGGNTGELFF
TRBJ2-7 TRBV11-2 CASSSIDSSPSYEQYF
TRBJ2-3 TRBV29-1 CSVVVIPDTQYF
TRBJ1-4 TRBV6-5 CASSYSDRPTNEKLFF
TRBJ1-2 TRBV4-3 CASSQQTGENYGYTF
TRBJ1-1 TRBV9 CASSVDSGDTEAFF
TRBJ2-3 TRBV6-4 CASSDSSRGPTDTQYF
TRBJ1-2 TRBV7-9 CASSLTGTGSYGYTF
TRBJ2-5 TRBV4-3 CASSQALAEGETQYF
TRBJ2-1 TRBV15 CATSRDGVGDRGYNEQFF
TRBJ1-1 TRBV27 CASSLTGMNTEAFF
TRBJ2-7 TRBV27 CASSRTSGYEQYF
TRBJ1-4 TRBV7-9 CASSPLSLGQKLFF
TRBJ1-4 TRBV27 CASSLSGPANEKLFF
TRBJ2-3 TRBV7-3 CASSLGPGLPNTQYF
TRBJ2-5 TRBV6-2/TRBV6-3 CASSYSRLLEETQYF